This TCR beta chain was profiled in a study of cytomegalovirus exposure and HLA in healthy donors. Overall study findings and caveats: V- and J-gene trimming in TCR beta was tied to a missense DCLRE1C variant by an analysis performed later.

60 Vbeta and 13 Jbeta primers were used in PCR. Original methodology: A later analysis counted approximately 80 million unique TCR beta chains, some 11 million shared. Some clones are missing from TCRdb's copy, which holds only in-frame ones; the method was immunoSEQ multiplex PCR. The V and J calls and clone size are taken from that table; D and trimming were inferred from the DNA. The profile covers about 99,000 clones, with about 79% appearing a single time and 5.8% taken by the ten largest. This CDR3 comprises 16 residues. Germline CDR1 is SGHVS and CDR2 is FQNEAQ. With 5 bases removed from V and 0 bases from J, the gap between germline ends came to 14 bases. When sampled, the donors appeared nominally healthy, though they likely had unrecorded immune exposures. With respect to this clone: Its matching antigen is unknown.

The V call is TRBV7-8, the J call TRBJ2-1; no reliable D call. Input material: PBMCs. This TCR was recovered from a man in his sixties in good health and CMV-seropositive. CDR3 in DNA: TGTGCCAGCAGCCCCGCGGCGGCAGTCTCCTACAATGAGCAGTTCTTC. It specifies CASSPAAAVSYNEQFF.